The T cell receptor (beta chain) under discussion was sequenced for a study of brain T cells in children with intractable seizures. Libraries were prepared by immunoSEQ multiplex PCR; TCRdb keeps only in-frame clonotypes and omits some of them. The sample has about 320,000 clones; roughly 92% are singletons. Indicated time point: blood from clinic visit 5 months post-surgery; TSC patient then seizure free. Patients received at least one anti-epileptic drug before surgery. The study, taken as a whole, reports: Only CDR3 sequence similarity suggested viral specificity, without known HCMV serostatus.

As regards this clone: Its target is unknown.

Germline V gene sequence: CDR1 SNHLY, CDR2 FYNNEI. With 5 bases removed from V and 15 bases from J, the gap between germline ends came to 20 bases. CDR3 length: 13 residues. The input for sequencing was peripheral blood, taken around 5 months after surgery. This chain connects TRBV2 to TRBJ2-1, with D possibly matching TRBD1 (6 bases). This TCR derives from a boy younger than two with tuberous sclerosis and intractable seizures. CDR3 in DNA: TGTGCCAGCAGTCCTGGACAGCCCGTAGCCCGGTTCTTC. It codes for CASSPGQPVARFF. The full variable domain, completed using reference TRBV2 and TRBJ2-1, is EPEVTQTPSHQVTQMGQEVILRCVPISNHLYFYWYRQILGQKVEFLVSFYNNEISEKSEIFDDQFSVERPDGSNFTLKIRSTKLEDSAMYFCASSPGQPVARFFGPGTRLTVL.